These T cell receptor beta chains were read from a single sample in a study of T-cell reconstitution after alpha-beta-depleted transplantation in children. MiXCR, run by TCRdb on the PCR reads, gives a single entry per CDR3 protein. The profile shows around 680,000 distinct CDR3 sequences, roughly 15% of them singletons. Sequenced material: PBMCs from the stem cell graft donor, taken from the stem cell graft. The receptors were sampled from a human donor who donated a stem cell graft to a child with acute myeloid leukemia. Both conserved end residues are part of each CDR3. The order of the fields is D gene, V gene, clone size, J gene, CDR3 DNA, CDR3 protein. A D gene is named only where the DNA matches it firmly. Clone size is given for some rows only: seen once, a few or many times, or a class if the clone is expanded.

-	TRBV5-6	many	TRBJ2-1	TGTGCCAGCAGCTTGATGGGACTTCAGTTCTTC	CASSLMGLQFF
-	TRBV7-2	-	TRBJ2-1	TGTGCCAGCAGCTTTGATATAACAGGTTCCTACAATGAGCAGTTCTTC	CASSFDITGSYNEQFF
TRBD2	TRBV10-3	-	TRBJ2-1	TGTGCCATCAGTGCTCCTAGCGGGGGGGCGGGTGAGCAGTTCTTC	CAISAPSGGAGEQFF
TRBD1	TRBV20-1	many	TRBJ2-2	TGCAGTGCTAGAGCGACAGGGTTTGGCACCGGGGAGCTGTTTTTT	CSARATGFGTGELFF
-	TRBV7-2	-	TRBJ1-5	TGTGCCAGCAGCACCCCAGGGGCGGACGGCAATCAGCCCCAGCATTTT	CASSTPGADGNQPQHF
-	TRBV19	few	TRBJ2-7	TGTGCCAGTAGTATAGGACATACCTACGAGCAGTACTTC	CASSIGHTYEQYF
TRBD2	TRBV20-1	few	TRBJ2-1	TGCAGTGCTAGACGCTCGGGGACTAGCGGGGGGACTTTGTACAATGAGCAGTTCTTC	CSARRSGTSGGTLYNEQFF
-	TRBV12-3/TRBV12-4	few	TRBJ2-1	TGTGCCAGCAGTATAGCCAGGTCCTACGGCAATGAGCAGTTCTTC	CASSIARSYGNEQFF
-	TRBV12-3/TRBV12-4	-	TRBJ2-3	TGTGCCAGCAGTACGGGCGGGCGAGGCACAGATACGCAGTATTTT	CASSTGGRGTDTQYF
-	TRBV12-3/TRBV12-4	many	TRBJ2-2	TGTGCCAGCAGTCCAGACGGGACGGAGAACACCGGGGAGCTGTTTTTT	CASSPDGTENTGELFF
TRBD2	TRBV7-3	-	TRBJ2-2	TGTGCCAGCAGCTCATTGCCGGGACTAGGTCTCGCCGGGGAGCTGTTTTTT	CASSSLPGLGLAGELFF
-	TRBV7-9	-	TRBJ1-4	TGTGCCAGCAGCTCACTCGGACGGACCGGGGGTGAAAAACTGTTTTTT	CASSSLGRTGGEKLFF
TRBD1	TRBV20-1	many	TRBJ1-4	TGCAGTGCGGACACAGGGGAATCTAATGAAAAACTGTTTTTT	CSADTGESNEKLFF
-	TRBV5-5	few	TRBJ2-1	TGTGCCAGCAGCTTCCTGGACAGAACCCGTGTCAGTGAGCAGTTCTTC	CASSFLDRTRVSEQFF
TRBD1	TRBV5-1	-	TRBJ1-1	TGCGCCAGCAGCTTGGTGGGACAGTCAAGTGAAGCTTTCTTT	CASSLVGQSSEAFF
-	TRBV20-1	many	TRBJ2-3	TGCAGTGCTAGAGATTTAGGTGATACTAGCACAGATACGCAGTATTTT	CSARDLGDTSTDTQYF
-	TRBV27	few	TRBJ1-5	TGTGCCAGCAGTTTATGGGGGACACTACCTGATCAGCCCCAGCATTTT	CASSLWGTLPDQPQHF
-	TRBV4-3	-	TRBJ1-2	TGCGCCAGCAGCTCTCGTGGAAAAGGTTTAGAGTATGGCTACACCTTC	CASSSRGKGLEYGYTF
-	TRBV5-1	-	TRBJ2-7	TGCGCCAGCAGCTTGAATCCGGGGTCCTCCTCCTACGAGCAGTACTTC	CASSLNPGSSSYEQYF
TRBD1	TRBV27	-	TRBJ1-4	TGTGCCAGCAGTTTATTGTCACAGGGGTATGAAAAACTGTTTTTT	CASSLLSQGYEKLFF
-	TRBV20-1	many	TRBJ2-5	TGCAGTGCTCCGACAGGAGGTTTAGGGGAGACCCAGTACTTC	CSAPTGGLGETQYF
TRBD2	TRBV7-2	few	TRBJ2-1	TGTGCCAGCAGCCCCTTCCCCAGCGGGGGGGCCCTCGAGCAGTTCTTC	CASSPFPSGGALEQFF
-	TRBV13	-	TRBJ2-1	TGTGCCAGCAGCTCAGATCTCCATCGGGTTGAGCAGTTCTTC	CASSSDLHRVEQFF
TRBD1	TRBV20-1	many	TRBJ2-1	TGCAGTGCTAGAAGGGGACAGGGGGTTTACAATGAGCAGTTCTTC	CSARRGQGVYNEQFF
TRBD2	TRBV6-5	-	TRBJ2-1	TGTGCCACCTCAGGAAGAAGACCGGGACTAGCGGGGGGGATCCTAGGCAATGAGCAGTTCTTC	CATSGRRPGLAGGILGNEQFF
-	TRBV29-1	many	TRBJ1-1	TGCAGCGGTGTCAAGGGGAACACTGAAGCTTTCTTT	CSGVKGNTEAFF
TRBD1	TRBV20-1	many	TRBJ2-5	TGCAGTGCTTTAATTGGACAGGGAGAGACCCAGTACTTC	CSALIGQGETQYF
TRBD1	TRBV20-1	few	TRBJ1-2	TGCAGTGCTGGACCGGGACAGCGATGGAGCTATGGCTACACCTTC	CSAGPGQRWSYGYTF
TRBD1	TRBV20-1	many	TRBJ2-1	TGCAGTGCTAGTCGTCGGGACAGGAACAATGAGCAGTTCTTC	CSASRRDRNNEQFF
TRBD2	TRBV20-1	-	TRBJ2-3	TGCAGTGCTAGAGATTACGGGGGGACCACAGATACGCAGTATTTT	CSARDYGGTTDTQYF
-	TRBV18	-	TRBJ2-1	TGTGCCAGCTCACCATACCCAACAGGGAGCTCCTACAATGAGCAGTTCTTC	CASSPYPTGSSYNEQFF
-	TRBV7-2	-	TRBJ2-5	TGTGCCAGCAGGTCTCCCCAGGGAGAGACCCAGTACTTC	CASRSPQGETQYF
TRBD1	TRBV4-2	-	TRBJ1-3	TGTGCCAGCTGGGGCCGGGGACAGGGGCAATTAGACTCTGGAAACACCATATATTTT	CASWGRGQGQLDSGNTIYF
-	TRBV6-2/TRBV6-3	-	TRBJ2-6	TGTGCCAGCAGTGAGGAGGGGGCGAACTCTGGGCCCAACGTCCTGACTTTC	CASSEEGANSGPNVLTF
-	TRBV20-1	many	TRBJ1-2	TGCAGTGCCGCAAATAACAAGGATGGCTACACCTTC	CSAANNKDGYTF
-	TRBV5-1	few	TRBJ1-5	TGCGCCAGCCAAGAGGGCCCTAATCAGCCCCAGCATTTT	CASQEGPNQPQHF
-	TRBV9	-	TRBJ1-4	TGTGCCAGCAGCGTAGGATATGCAACTAATGAAAAACTGTTTTTT	CASSVGYATNEKLFF
-	TRBV20-1	many	TRBJ1-4	TGCAGTGCTAGGGGGGTAAATGAAAAACTGTTTTTT	CSARGVNEKLFF
TRBD2	TRBV6-2/TRBV6-3	few	TRBJ2-7	TGTGCCAGCACTGAGACGGGGGGGACCTACGAGCAGTACTTC	CASTETGGTYEQYF
-	TRBV7-7	-	TRBJ2-7	TGTGCCAGCAGCTTATCAGGGAGTCACGAGCAGTACTTC	CASSLSGSHEQYF
-	TRBV24-1	few	TRBJ1-2	TGTGCCACCAGTGAGATAAACAGGGACTATGGCTACACCTTC	CATSEINRDYGYTF
TRBD1	TRBV6-5	-	TRBJ2-1	TGTGCCAGCAGTTACCTCCGGACAGGGGGCGGGTATGAGCAGTTCTTC	CASSYLRTGGGYEQFF
-	TRBV20-1	few	TRBJ2-3	TGCAGTGCGTACGCTACAGGCAGGCCGCGCGATACGCAGTATTTT	CSAYATGRPRDTQYF